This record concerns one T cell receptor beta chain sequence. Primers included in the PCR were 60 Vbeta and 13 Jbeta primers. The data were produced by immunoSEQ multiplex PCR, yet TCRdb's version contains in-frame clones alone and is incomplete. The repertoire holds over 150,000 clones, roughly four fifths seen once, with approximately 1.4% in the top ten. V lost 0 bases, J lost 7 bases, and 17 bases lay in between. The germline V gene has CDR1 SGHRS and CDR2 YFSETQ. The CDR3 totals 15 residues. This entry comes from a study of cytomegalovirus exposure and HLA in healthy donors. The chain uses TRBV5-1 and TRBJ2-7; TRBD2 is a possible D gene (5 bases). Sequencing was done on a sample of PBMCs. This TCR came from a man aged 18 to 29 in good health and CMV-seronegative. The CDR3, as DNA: TGCGCCAGCAGCTTGGATCCCGGCGTAGCGAGGGAGCAGTACTTC. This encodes CASSLDPGVAREQYF. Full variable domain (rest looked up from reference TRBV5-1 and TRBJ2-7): KAGVTQTPRYLIKTRGQQVTLSCSPISGHRSVSWYQQTPGQGLQFLFEYFSETQRNKGNFPGRFSGRQFSNSRSEMNVSTLELGDSALYLCASSLDPGVAREQYFGPGTRLTVT.